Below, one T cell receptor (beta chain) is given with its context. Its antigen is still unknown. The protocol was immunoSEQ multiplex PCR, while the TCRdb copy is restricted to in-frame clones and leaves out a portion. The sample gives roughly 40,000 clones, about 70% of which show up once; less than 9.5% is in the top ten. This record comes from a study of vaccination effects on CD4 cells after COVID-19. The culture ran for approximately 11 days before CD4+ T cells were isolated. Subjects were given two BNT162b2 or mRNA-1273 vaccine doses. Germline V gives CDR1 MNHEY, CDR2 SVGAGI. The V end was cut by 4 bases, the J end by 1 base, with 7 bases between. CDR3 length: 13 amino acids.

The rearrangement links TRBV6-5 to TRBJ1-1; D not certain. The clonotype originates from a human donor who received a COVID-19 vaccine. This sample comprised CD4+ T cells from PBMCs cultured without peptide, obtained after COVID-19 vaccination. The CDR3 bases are TGTGCCAGCAGTTCCACCGGGAACACTGAAGCTTTCTTT. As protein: CASSSTGNTEAFF.